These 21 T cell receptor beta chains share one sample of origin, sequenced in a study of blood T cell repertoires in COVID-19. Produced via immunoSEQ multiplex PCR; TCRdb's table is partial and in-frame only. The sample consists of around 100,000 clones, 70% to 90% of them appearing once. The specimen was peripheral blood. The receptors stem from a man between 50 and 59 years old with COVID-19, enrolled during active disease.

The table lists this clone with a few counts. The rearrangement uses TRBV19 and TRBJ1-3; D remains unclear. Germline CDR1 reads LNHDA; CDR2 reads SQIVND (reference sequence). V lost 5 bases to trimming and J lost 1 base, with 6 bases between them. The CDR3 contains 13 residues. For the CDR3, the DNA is TGTGCCAGTAGTCGGTATTCTGGAAACACCATATATTTT. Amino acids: CASSRYSGNTIYF.

The CDR3 DNA sequence: TGCGCCAGACCCGGGACTAGATACAATGAGCAGTTCTTC. Translating gives CARPGTRYNEQFF. The V and J genes are TRBV10-1 and TRBJ2-1; TRBD2 matches 8 bases. Germline values: CDR1 WNHNN, CDR2 SYGVQD (reference sequence). The CDR3 spans 13 residues. Losses at the gene ends were 9 bases for V and 4 bases for J; bases not matched to a gene: 5.

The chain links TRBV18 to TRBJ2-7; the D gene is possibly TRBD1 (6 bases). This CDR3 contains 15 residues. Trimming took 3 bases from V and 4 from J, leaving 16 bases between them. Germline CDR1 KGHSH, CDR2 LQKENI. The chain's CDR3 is CASSPETGRAYEQYF. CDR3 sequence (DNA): TGTGCCAGCTCACCTGAAACAGGGCGAGCGTACGAGCAGTACTTC.

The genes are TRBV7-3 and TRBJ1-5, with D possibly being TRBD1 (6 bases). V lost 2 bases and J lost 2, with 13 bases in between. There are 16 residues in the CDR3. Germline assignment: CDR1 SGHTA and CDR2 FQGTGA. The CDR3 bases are TGTGCCAGCAGCTTATTCGGGGGGCCAGGCAATCAGCCCCAGCATTTT. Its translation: CASSLFGGPGNQPQHF.

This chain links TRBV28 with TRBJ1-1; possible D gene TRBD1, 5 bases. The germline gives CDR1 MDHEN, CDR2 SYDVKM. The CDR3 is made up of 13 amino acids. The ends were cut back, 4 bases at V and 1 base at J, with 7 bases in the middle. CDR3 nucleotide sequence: TGTGCCAGCAGTTCCGGACAGAACACTGAAGCTTTCTTT. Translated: CASSSGQNTEAFF.

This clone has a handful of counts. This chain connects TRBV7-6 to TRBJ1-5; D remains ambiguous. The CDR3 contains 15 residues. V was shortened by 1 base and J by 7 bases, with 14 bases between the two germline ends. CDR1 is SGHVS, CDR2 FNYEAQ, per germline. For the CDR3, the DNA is TGTGCCAGCAGCTTAGAGGGAGGATGGGGACAGCCCCAGCATTTT. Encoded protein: CASSLEGGWGQPQHF.

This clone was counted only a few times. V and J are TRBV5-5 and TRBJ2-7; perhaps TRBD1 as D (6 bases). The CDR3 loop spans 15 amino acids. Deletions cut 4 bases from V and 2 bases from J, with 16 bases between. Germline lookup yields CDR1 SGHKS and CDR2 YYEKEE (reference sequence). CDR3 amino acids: CASSLVPGVPYEQYF. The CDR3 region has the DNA TGTGCCAGCAGCCTTGTTCCAGGGGTCCCCTACGAGCAGTACTTC. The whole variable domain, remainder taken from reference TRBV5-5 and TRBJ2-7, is DAGVTQSPTHLIKTRGQQVTLRCSPISGHKSVSWYQQVLGQGPQFIFQYYEKEERGRGNFPDRFSARQFPNYSSELNVNALLLGDSALYLCASSLVPGVPYEQYFGPGTRLTVT.

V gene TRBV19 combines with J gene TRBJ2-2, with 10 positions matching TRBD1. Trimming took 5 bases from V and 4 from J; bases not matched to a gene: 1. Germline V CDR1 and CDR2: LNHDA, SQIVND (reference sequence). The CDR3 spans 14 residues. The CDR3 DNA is TGTGCCAGTAGTGGGACAGGGGCCACCGGGGAGCTGTTTTTT. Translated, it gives CASSGTGATGELFF.

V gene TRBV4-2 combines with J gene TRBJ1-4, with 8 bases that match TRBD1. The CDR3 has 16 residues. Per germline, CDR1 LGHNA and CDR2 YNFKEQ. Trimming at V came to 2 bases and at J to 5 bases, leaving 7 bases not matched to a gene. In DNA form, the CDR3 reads TGTGCCAGCAGCCAACCGGGACAGGACTGGAATGAAAAACTGTTTTTT. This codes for CASSQPGQDWNEKLFF.

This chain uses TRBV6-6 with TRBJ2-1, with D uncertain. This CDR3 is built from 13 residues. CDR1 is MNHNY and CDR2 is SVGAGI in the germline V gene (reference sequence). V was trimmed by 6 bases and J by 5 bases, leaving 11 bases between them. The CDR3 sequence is CASRPPSNNEQFF. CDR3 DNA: TGTGCCAGCAGACCACCAAGCAACAATGAGCAGTTCTTC.

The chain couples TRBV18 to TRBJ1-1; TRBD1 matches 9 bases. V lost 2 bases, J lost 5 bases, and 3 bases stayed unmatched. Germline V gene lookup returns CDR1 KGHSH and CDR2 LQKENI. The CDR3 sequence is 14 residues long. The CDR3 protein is CASSPKGQGTEAFF. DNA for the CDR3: TGTGCCAGCTCACCAAAGGGACAGGGTACTGAAGCTTTCTTT.

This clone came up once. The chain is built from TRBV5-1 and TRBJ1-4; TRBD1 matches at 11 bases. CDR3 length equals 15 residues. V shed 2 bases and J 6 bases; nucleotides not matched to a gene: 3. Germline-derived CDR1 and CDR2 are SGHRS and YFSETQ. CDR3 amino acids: CASSLRTGGYEKLFF. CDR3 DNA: TGCGCCAGCAGCTTAAGGACAGGGGGCTATGAAAAACTGTTTTTT.

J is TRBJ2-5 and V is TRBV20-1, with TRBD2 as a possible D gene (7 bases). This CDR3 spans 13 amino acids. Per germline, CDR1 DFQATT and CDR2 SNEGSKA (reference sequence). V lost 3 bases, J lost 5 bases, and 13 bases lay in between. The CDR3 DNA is TGCAGTGCTAGTGAGGGGGGGGGCGAGACCCAGTACTTC. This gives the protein CSASEGGGETQYF.

The CDR3 loop reads CASSRTGGDSPLHF. CDR3 bases: TGTGCCAGCAGCCGAACAGGGGGCGATTCACCCCTCCACTTT. The chain carries TRBV3-1 (or the pseudogene TRBV3-2) and TRBJ1-6; TRBD1 agrees at 9 bases. Unmatched junction bases numbered 3, after V lost 4 bases and J lost 8 bases. The CDR3 extends over 14 amino acids. The V gene's germline CDR1 is LGHDT and CDR2 YNNKEL (reference sequence).

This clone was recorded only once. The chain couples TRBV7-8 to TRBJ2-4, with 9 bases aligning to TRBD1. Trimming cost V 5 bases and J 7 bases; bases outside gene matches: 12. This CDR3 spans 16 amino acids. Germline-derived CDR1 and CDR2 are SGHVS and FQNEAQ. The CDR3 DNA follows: TGTGCCAGCAGCCCCCTCCCCGGGACAGGGTTTAACATTCAGTACTTC. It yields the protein CASSPLPGTGFNIQYF.

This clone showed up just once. The CDR3, as DNA: TGTGCCATCACCCAGACAGGGCAGACTGACTATGGCTACACCTTC. Translation gives CAITQTGQTDYGYTF. V is TRBV10-3 and J is TRBJ1-2; 7 bases agree with TRBD1. The CDR3 sequence is 15 residues long. The J segment lost 3 bases and the V segment lost 7 bases, leaving 11 bases of the junction unmatched. Per the germline V gene, CDR1 is ENHRY and CDR2 is SYGVKD.

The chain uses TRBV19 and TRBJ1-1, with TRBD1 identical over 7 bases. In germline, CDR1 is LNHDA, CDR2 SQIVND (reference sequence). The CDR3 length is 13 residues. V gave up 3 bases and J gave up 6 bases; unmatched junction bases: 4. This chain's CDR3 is CASSIKGASEAFF. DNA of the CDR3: TGTGCCAGTAGTATTAAGGGGGCTTCTGAAGCTTTCTTT.

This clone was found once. The CDR3 region has the DNA TGTGCCAGCAGTTACTCAAAGTCAGGGGCATACAATCAGCCCCAGCATTTT. This translates into CASSYSKSGAYNQPQHF. J is TRBJ1-5 and V is TRBV6-2 or TRBV6-3; D perhaps matches TRBD1 (6 bases). Germline CDR1 and CDR2: MNHEY and SVGEGT. CDR3 length: 17 residues. V lost 0 bases to trimming and J lost 3 bases, with 15 bases between them.

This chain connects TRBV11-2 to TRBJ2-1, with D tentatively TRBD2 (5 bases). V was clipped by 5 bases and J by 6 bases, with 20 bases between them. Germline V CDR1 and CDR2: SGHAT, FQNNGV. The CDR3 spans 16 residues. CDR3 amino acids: CASSPRERAIVNEQFF. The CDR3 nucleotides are TGTGCCAGCAGCCCTAGGGAGAGGGCGATTGTCAATGAGCAGTTCTTC.

The chain's CDR3 is CATLAGIGNEQFF. The CDR3 DNA reads TGTGCCACGTTAGCGGGGATCGGTAATGAGCAGTTCTTC. V and J are TRBV19 and TRBJ2-1, with 8 bases identical to TRBD2. The CDR3 runs 13 residues. Looked up from germline, CDR1 is LNHDA and CDR2 is SQIVND (reference sequence). Trimming removed 10 bases from V and 7 bases from J; junction bases left unmatched: 9.

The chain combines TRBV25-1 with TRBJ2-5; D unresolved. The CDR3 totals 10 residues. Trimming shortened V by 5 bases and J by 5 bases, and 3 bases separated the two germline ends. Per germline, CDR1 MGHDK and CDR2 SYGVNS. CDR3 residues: CASSLETQYF. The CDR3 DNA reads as TGTGCCAGCAGTCTGGAGACCCAGTACTTC.